Listed below are T cell receptor beta chains from one sample, sequenced in a study of T-cell reconstitution after alpha-beta-depleted transplantation in children. TCRdb re-called the PCR reads through MiXCR, storing one row per CDR3 protein. This table has approximately 240,000 distinct CDR3 sequences, around 10% appearing once. Specimen: PBMCs from the stem cell graft donor, collected from the stem cell graft. The receptors originated from a human donor who donated a stem cell graft to a child with acute lymphoblastic leukemia. The CDR3 runs from the conserved cysteine through the conserved F or W. D genes are given only for firm matches. A row's size may be missing; if present it is once, few, many or a size class.

V gene: TRBV5-1
clone size: few
D gene: TRBD2
J gene: TRBJ2-5
CDR3 DNA: TGCGCCAGCAGCCAGACAACTAGCGGGGTCGAGACCCAGTACTTC
CDR3 protein: CASSQTTSGVETQYF

V gene: TRBV10-3
clone size: few
D gene: TRBD1
J gene: TRBJ2-7
CDR3 DNA: TGTGCCATCAACCCGGGACAGGGACGCGAGCAGTACTTC
CDR3 protein: CAINPGQGREQYF

V gene: TRBV20-1
clone size: many
D gene: -
J gene: TRBJ1-3
CDR3 DNA: TGCAGTGCTAGAGATAAACCGGGCACCCTTAACACCATATATTTT
CDR3 protein: CSARDKPGTLNTIYF

V gene: TRBV5-1
clone size: many
D gene: -
J gene: TRBJ2-3
CDR3 DNA: TGCGCCAGCAGCTCTACTACGAGCACAGATACGCAGTATTTT
CDR3 protein: CASSSTTSTDTQYF

V gene: TRBV4-2
clone size: -
D gene: TRBD2
J gene: TRBJ2-1
CDR3 DNA: TGTGCCAGCAGCCTCAATCCTTACACAGACCCAGTTCTAGCGGGGGGGACAAATGAGCAGTTCTTC
CDR3 protein: CASSLNPYTDPVLAGGTNEQFF

V gene: TRBV12-3/TRBV12-4
clone size: few
D gene: -
J gene: TRBJ1-1
CDR3 DNA: TGTGCCAGCAGTTTACAGGGGAGCACTGAAGCTTTCTTT
CDR3 protein: CASSLQGSTEAFF

V gene: TRBV12-3/TRBV12-4
clone size: few
D gene: TRBD1
J gene: TRBJ1-1
CDR3 DNA: TGTGCCAGCAGTTTAGCGGGACAGGGGGTTGAAGCTTTCTTT
CDR3 protein: CASSLAGQGVEAFF

V gene: TRBV7-9
clone size: -
D gene: -
J gene: TRBJ2-5
CDR3 DNA: TGTGCCAGCAGCTTAGTAACTGGGGTCGGGACCCAGTACTTC
CDR3 protein: CASSLVTGVGTQYF

V gene: TRBV5-6
clone size: few
D gene: -
J gene: TRBJ2-4
CDR3 DNA: TGTGCCAGCAGCTTGCTCGATAACATTCAGTACTTC
CDR3 protein: CASSLLDNIQYF

V gene: TRBV5-1
clone size: many
D gene: TRBD1
J gene: TRBJ2-1
CDR3 DNA: TGCGCCAGCAGCAGGGACAGGGGGTACAATGAGCAGTTCTTC
CDR3 protein: CASSRDRGYNEQFF

V gene: TRBV7-9
clone size: few
D gene: -
J gene: TRBJ2-5
CDR3 DNA: TGTGCCAGCAGCTTAGAACCCCGACAGCAAGAGACCCAGTACTTC
CDR3 protein: CASSLEPRQQETQYF

V gene: TRBV5-6
clone size: many
D gene: -
J gene: TRBJ2-7
CDR3 DNA: TGTGCCAGCAGCTTTTTGCCGAATCCCTACGAGCAGTACTTC
CDR3 protein: CASSFLPNPYEQYF

V gene: TRBV6-2/TRBV6-3
clone size: few
D gene: -
J gene: TRBJ1-5
CDR3 DNA: TGTGCCAGCAGTTACTATCCGGGACTTAATAGCAATCAGCCCCAGCATTTT
CDR3 protein: CASSYYPGLNSNQPQHF

V gene: TRBV6-1
clone size: few
D gene: -
J gene: TRBJ2-1
CDR3 DNA: TGTGCCAGCAGTGAAGGTTGGAATGAGCAGTTCTTC
CDR3 protein: CASSEGWNEQFF

V gene: TRBV5-1
clone size: -
D gene: -
J gene: TRBJ2-2
CDR3 DNA: TGCGCCAGCAGCCTGGGGGGACACACGAACACCGGGGAGCTGTTTTTT
CDR3 protein: CASSLGGHTNTGELFF

V gene: TRBV7-9
clone size: few
D gene: -
J gene: TRBJ2-5
CDR3 DNA: TGTGCCAGCAAGTCCCCAGTCTACCAAGAGACCCAGTACTTC
CDR3 protein: CASKSPVYQETQYF

V gene: TRBV10-3
clone size: -
D gene: -
J gene: TRBJ2-1
CDR3 DNA: TGTGCCTTCGGGGGCACTATCGGAGGGAAGAGCTCCTACAATGAGCAGTTCTTC
CDR3 protein: CAFGGTIGGKSSYNEQFF

V gene: TRBV11-1
clone size: -
D gene: TRBD1
J gene: TRBJ2-1
CDR3 DNA: TGTGCCAGCAGCCCCGACAGGGTAATCGATGAGCAGTTCTTC
CDR3 protein: CASSPDRVIDEQFF

V gene: TRBV7-2
clone size: many
D gene: -
J gene: TRBJ2-7
CDR3 DNA: TGTGCCAGCAGCCAAAACCGACAAGGCGGTAGTCTCGAGCAGTACTTC
CDR3 protein: CASSQNRQGGSLEQYF

V gene: TRBV27
clone size: -
D gene: TRBD2
J gene: TRBJ2-5
CDR3 DNA: TGTGCCAGCAGTCAGTTCCCATTAAGCGGGGGAGGTGCGGAGACCCAGTACTTC
CDR3 protein: CASSQFPLSGGGAETQYF

V gene: TRBV10-3
clone size: many
D gene: -
J gene: TRBJ2-7
CDR3 DNA: TGTGCCATCCGTCAGCAGAACGAGCAGTACTTC
CDR3 protein: CAIRQQNEQYF

V gene: TRBV4-1
clone size: -
D gene: TRBD2
J gene: TRBJ2-1
CDR3 DNA: TGCGCCAGCAGCCAAGCGGGGACTAGGCGCGATGAGCAGTTCTTC
CDR3 protein: CASSQAGTRRDEQFF

V gene: TRBV7-9
clone size: few
D gene: TRBD2
J gene: TRBJ2-1
CDR3 DNA: TGTGCCAGCAGCTGGAGGGGTAGCGGGGGGTCCTACAATGAGCAGTTCTTC
CDR3 protein: CASSWRGSGGSYNEQFF

V gene: TRBV29-1
clone size: few
D gene: -
J gene: TRBJ1-2
CDR3 DNA: TGCAGCGTTCGACCGCCTTCATCCTATGGCTACACCTTC
CDR3 protein: CSVRPPSSYGYTF

V gene: TRBV12-3/TRBV12-4
clone size: few
D gene: -
J gene: TRBJ1-5
CDR3 DNA: TGTGCCAGCCAGGGGTATAGCAATCAGCCCCAGCATTTT
CDR3 protein: CASQGYSNQPQHF

V gene: TRBV29-1
clone size: few
D gene: -
J gene: TRBJ1-3
CDR3 DNA: TGCAGCGTTTCAGAAAAAATTGGGGCCACCATATATTTT
CDR3 protein: CSVSEKIGATIYF

V gene: TRBV20-1
clone size: few
D gene: -
J gene: TRBJ2-7
CDR3 DNA: TGCAGTGCGCATGACCCTAGGAGCTCCTACGAGCAGTACTTC
CDR3 protein: CSAHDPRSSYEQYF

V gene: TRBV20-1
clone size: many
D gene: -
J gene: TRBJ1-6
CDR3 DNA: TGCAGTGCTAGAACCCGGGGGGCCAATAATTCACCCCTCCACTTT
CDR3 protein: CSARTRGANNSPLHF

V gene: TRBV20-1
clone size: many
D gene: TRBD1
J gene: TRBJ2-1
CDR3 DNA: TGCAGTGCTCGTACCGGGACAGGGGGCTACAATGAGCAGTTCTTC
CDR3 protein: CSARTGTGGYNEQFF

V gene: TRBV7-9
clone size: -
D gene: -
J gene: TRBJ2-3
CDR3 DNA: TGTGCCAGCAGCTTCCCGGGCGGGGGCCTCAGCACAGATACGCAGTATTTT
CDR3 protein: CASSFPGGGLSTDTQYF

V gene: TRBV6-5
clone size: few
D gene: -
J gene: TRBJ1-1
CDR3 DNA: TGTGCCAGCAGTTCCCGGCCTGGGACGCCTCCGGCTGAAGCTTTCTTT
CDR3 protein: CASSSRPGTPPAEAFF

V gene: TRBV4-3
clone size: few
D gene: -
J gene: TRBJ2-3
CDR3 DNA: TGCGCCAGCAGCCAAGGGGGGCTTAGCACAGATACGCAGTATTTT
CDR3 protein: CASSQGGLSTDTQYF

V gene: TRBV6-5
clone size: many
D gene: -
J gene: TRBJ2-1
CDR3 DNA: TGTGCCAGCAGTTACGTCGAGGGGGGGCCTTATGAGCAGTTCTTC
CDR3 protein: CASSYVEGGPYEQFF

V gene: TRBV5-1
clone size: -
D gene: TRBD1
J gene: TRBJ1-1
CDR3 DNA: TGCGCCAGCAGCTCCGGCCCCGGACAGGGGGTACGGGGCACTGAAGCTTTCTTT
CDR3 protein: CASSSGPGQGVRGTEAFF

V gene: TRBV7-8
clone size: many
D gene: -
J gene: TRBJ2-5
CDR3 DNA: TGTGCCAGCAGCCCGATGGGGACTCATGGAGAGACCCAGTACTTC
CDR3 protein: CASSPMGTHGETQYF

V gene: TRBV20-1
clone size: many
D gene: -
J gene: TRBJ2-1
CDR3 DNA: TGCAGTGCTAACCCGGGGGACAGTTACTACAATGAGCAGTTCTTC
CDR3 protein: CSANPGDSYYNEQFF

V gene: TRBV9
clone size: many
D gene: -
J gene: TRBJ2-5
CDR3 DNA: TGTGCCAGCAGCTCCCCCCGGGAGACCCAGTACTTC
CDR3 protein: CASSSPRETQYF

V gene: TRBV5-1
clone size: -
D gene: TRBD2
J gene: TRBJ2-1
CDR3 DNA: TGCGCCAGCAGCTTGGACCTCGGGACTAGTATCAATGAGCAGTTCTTC
CDR3 protein: CASSLDLGTSINEQFF

V gene: TRBV11-2
clone size: few
D gene: TRBD1
J gene: TRBJ1-1
CDR3 DNA: TGTGCCAGCAGCTTTCAACAGGGGGACACTGAAGCTTTCTTT
CDR3 protein: CASSFQQGDTEAFF

V gene: TRBV27
clone size: many
D gene: -
J gene: TRBJ2-7
CDR3 DNA: TGTGCCAGCAGTCCCCGAGGGACGAGGGATGAGCAGTACTTC
CDR3 protein: CASSPRGTRDEQYF

V gene: TRBV27
clone size: -
D gene: -
J gene: TRBJ1-1
CDR3 DNA: TGTGCCAGCAGTTTATCCCGCGGGGCGAACACTGAAGCTTTCTTT
CDR3 protein: CASSLSRGANTEAFF

V gene: TRBV11-2
clone size: many
D gene: -
J gene: TRBJ2-5
CDR3 DNA: TGTGCCAGCAGCTTAAGTTTCGGCAGGCAAGAGACCCAGTACTTC
CDR3 protein: CASSLSFGRQETQYF

V gene: TRBV2
clone size: many
D gene: -
J gene: TRBJ1-1
CDR3 DNA: TGTGCCAGCTTAGTCACAGGGTTGAACACTGAAGCTTTCTTT
CDR3 protein: CASLVTGLNTEAFF

V gene: TRBV20-1
clone size: few
D gene: -
J gene: TRBJ1-2
CDR3 DNA: TGCAGTGCTACGAAGACAGTTTCTAACTATGGCTACACCTTC
CDR3 protein: CSATKTVSNYGYTF

V gene: TRBV5-1
clone size: many
D gene: TRBD1
J gene: TRBJ1-1
CDR3 DNA: TGCGCCAGCAGCGTTAAACAGGGGGCGAACACTGAAGCTTTCTTT
CDR3 protein: CASSVKQGANTEAFF

V gene: TRBV28
clone size: few
D gene: -
J gene: TRBJ2-3
CDR3 DNA: TGTGCCAGCAGTTTAGATTCGGTTCCAGCGAGCACAGATACGCAGTATTTT
CDR3 protein: CASSLDSVPASTDTQYF

V gene: TRBV14
clone size: -
D gene: -
J gene: TRBJ2-7
CDR3 DNA: TGTGCCAGCAAAGGATTTAGCTACGAGCAGTACTTC
CDR3 protein: CASKGFSYEQYF

V gene: TRBV2
clone size: many
D gene: TRBD2
J gene: TRBJ2-3
CDR3 DNA: TGTGCCAGCACCTTAATCGGACTAGCGGGGGGTTTAGATACGCAGTATTTT
CDR3 protein: CASTLIGLAGGLDTQYF

V gene: TRBV4-1
clone size: many
D gene: TRBD2
J gene: TRBJ2-7
CDR3 DNA: TGCGCCAGCAGCCAAAGGAGCGGGGGGTACGAGCAGTACTTC
CDR3 protein: CASSQRSGGYEQYF

V gene: TRBV20-1
clone size: many
D gene: TRBD1
J gene: TRBJ1-4
CDR3 DNA: TGCAGTGCTATAAGTCCCGGGACAGGGGGCCAAAATGAAAAACTGTTTTTT
CDR3 protein: CSAISPGTGGQNEKLFF

V gene: TRBV7-9
clone size: -
D gene: TRBD2
J gene: TRBJ2-7
CDR3 DNA: TGTGCCAGCAGCCAGCGTGCGGGGGTTCCGGACGAGCAGTACTTC
CDR3 protein: CASSQRAGVPDEQYF

V gene: TRBV2
clone size: many
D gene: -
J gene: TRBJ2-7
CDR3 DNA: TGTGCCAGCACGTTGCGGGACGAGCAGTACTTC
CDR3 protein: CASTLRDEQYF

V gene: TRBV11-2
clone size: few
D gene: -
J gene: TRBJ1-3
CDR3 DNA: TGTGCCAGCAGTACCCTTTGGGCTGGAAACACCATATATTTT
CDR3 protein: CASSTLWAGNTIYF

V gene: TRBV12-3/TRBV12-4
clone size: -
D gene: -
J gene: TRBJ1-1
CDR3 DNA: TGTGCCAGCAGTTTACTCTTCAAACCGGGGACTGAAGCTTTCTTT
CDR3 protein: CASSLLFKPGTEAFF